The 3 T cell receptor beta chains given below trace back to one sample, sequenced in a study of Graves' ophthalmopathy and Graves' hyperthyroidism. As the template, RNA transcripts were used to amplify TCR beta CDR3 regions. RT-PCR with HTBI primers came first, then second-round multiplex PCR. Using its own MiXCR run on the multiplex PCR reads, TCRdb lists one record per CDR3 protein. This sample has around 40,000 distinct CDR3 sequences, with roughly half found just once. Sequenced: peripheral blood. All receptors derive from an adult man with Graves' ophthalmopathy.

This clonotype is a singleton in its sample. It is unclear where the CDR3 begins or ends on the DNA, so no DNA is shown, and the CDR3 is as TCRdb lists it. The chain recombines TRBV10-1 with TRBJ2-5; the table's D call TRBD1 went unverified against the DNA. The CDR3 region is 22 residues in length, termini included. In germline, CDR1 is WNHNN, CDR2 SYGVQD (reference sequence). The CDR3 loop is CASRPTGEVNEKLFFGSGTQYF.

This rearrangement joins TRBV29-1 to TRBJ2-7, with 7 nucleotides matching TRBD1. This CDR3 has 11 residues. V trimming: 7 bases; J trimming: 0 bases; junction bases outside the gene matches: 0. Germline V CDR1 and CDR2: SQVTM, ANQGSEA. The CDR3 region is CSGDSSYEQYV. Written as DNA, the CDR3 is TGCAGCGGGGACAGCTCCTACGAGCAGTACGTC.

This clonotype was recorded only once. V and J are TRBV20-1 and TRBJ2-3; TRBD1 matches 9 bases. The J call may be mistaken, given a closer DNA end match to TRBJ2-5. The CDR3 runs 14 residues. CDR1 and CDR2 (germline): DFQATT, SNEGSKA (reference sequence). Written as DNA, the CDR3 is TGCAGTGCTTCCGGGACAGGGAGTAGCGAGACCCAGTACTTC. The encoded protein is CSASGTGSSETQYF.